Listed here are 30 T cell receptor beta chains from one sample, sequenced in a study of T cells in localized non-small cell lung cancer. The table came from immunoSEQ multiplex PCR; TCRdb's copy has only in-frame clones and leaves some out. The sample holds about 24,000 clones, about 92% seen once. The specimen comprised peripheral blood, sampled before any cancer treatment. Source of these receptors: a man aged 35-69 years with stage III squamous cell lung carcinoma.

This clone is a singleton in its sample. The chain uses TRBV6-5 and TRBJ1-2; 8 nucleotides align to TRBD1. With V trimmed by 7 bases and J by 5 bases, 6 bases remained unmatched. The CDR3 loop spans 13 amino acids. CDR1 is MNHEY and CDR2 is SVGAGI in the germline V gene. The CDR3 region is CASTTDRDYGYTF. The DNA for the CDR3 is TGTGCCAGCACCACGGACAGGGATTATGGCTACACCTTC.

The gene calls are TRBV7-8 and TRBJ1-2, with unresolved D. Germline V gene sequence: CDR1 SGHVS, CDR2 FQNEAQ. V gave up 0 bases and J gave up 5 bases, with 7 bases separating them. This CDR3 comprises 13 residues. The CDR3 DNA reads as TGTGCCAGCAGCTTAGCCCGACCTTATGGCTACACCTTC. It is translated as CASSLARPYGYTF.

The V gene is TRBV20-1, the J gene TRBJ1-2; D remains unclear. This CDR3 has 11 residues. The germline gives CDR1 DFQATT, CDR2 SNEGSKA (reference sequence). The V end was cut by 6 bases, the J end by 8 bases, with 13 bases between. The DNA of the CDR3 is TGCAGTGCCCCGAAGGTGGGCGGCTACACCTTC. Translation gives CSAPKVGGYTF.

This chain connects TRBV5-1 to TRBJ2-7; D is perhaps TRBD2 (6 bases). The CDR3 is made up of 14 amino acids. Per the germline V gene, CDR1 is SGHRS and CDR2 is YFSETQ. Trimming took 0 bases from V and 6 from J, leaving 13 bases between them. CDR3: CASSLAAASAEQYF. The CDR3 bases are TGCGCCAGCAGCTTGGCCGCGGCTAGCGCCGAGCAGTACTTC.

The CDR3 region is CASSLGQVTDTQYF. CDR3 DNA sequence: TGCGCCAGCAGCTTGGGCCAGGTCACAGATACGCAGTATTTT. The V gene is TRBV5-1, the J gene TRBJ2-3, with D unresolved. The CDR3 runs 14 residues. Germline assignment: CDR1 SGHRS and CDR2 YFSETQ. V lost 0 bases, J lost 2 bases, and 7 bases lay in between. The variable domain in full, completed from reference TRBV5-1 and TRBJ2-3, reads KAGVTQTPRYLIKTRGQQVTLSCSPISGHRSVSWYQQTPGQGLQFLFEYFSETQRNKGNFPGRFSGRQFSNSRSEMNVSTLELGDSALYLCASSLGQVTDTQYFGPGTRLTVL.

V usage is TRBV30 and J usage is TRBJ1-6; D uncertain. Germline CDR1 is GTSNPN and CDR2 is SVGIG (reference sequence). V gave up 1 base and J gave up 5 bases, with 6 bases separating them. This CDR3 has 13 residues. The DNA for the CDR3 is TGTGCCTGGAGTGGGGGAAATAATTCACCCCTCCACTTT. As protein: CAWSGGNNSPLHF.

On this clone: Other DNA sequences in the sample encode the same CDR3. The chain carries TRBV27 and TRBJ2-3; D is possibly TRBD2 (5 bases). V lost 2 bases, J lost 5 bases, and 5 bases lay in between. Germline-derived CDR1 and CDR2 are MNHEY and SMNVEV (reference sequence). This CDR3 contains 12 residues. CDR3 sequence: CASSLSGDTQYF. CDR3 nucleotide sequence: TGTGCCAGCAGTTTAAGCGGAGATACGCAGTATTTT.

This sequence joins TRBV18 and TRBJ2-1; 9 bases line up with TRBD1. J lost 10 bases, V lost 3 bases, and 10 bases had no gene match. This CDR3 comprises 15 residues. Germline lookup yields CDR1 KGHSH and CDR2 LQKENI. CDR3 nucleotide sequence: TGTGCCAGCTCACCCGGGACAGGGACTTGGGGGGAGCAGTTCTTC. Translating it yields CASSPGTGTWGEQFF.

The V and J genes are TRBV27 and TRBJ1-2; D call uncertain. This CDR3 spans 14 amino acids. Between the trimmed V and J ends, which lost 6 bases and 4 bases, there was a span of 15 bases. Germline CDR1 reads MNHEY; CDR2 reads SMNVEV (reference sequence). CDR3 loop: CASRPLADGYGYTF. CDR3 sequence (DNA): TGTGCCAGCAGGCCACTCGCCGACGGCTATGGCTACACCTTC.

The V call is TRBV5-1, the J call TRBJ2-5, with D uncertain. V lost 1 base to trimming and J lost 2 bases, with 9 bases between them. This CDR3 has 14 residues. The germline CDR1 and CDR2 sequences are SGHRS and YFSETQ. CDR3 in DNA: TGCGCCAGCAGCTTGCCTGCTCAACAAGAGACCCAGTACTTC. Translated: CASSLPAQQETQYF.

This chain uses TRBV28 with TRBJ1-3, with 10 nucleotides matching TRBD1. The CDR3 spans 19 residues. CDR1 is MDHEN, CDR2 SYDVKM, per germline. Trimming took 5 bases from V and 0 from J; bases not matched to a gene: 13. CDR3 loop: CASSPAPGDRGRSGNTIYF. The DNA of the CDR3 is TGTGCCAGCAGTCCAGCCCCCGGGGACAGGGGCCGCTCTGGAAACACCATATATTTT.

The CDR3: CASSLTGGTGELFF. The CDR3 nucleotides are TGTGCCAGCAGCTTGACAGGGGGTACCGGGGAGCTGTTTTTT. The rearrangement uses TRBV5-6 and TRBJ2-2; TRBD1 aligns across 8 bases. The CDR3 is made up of 14 amino acids. CDR1 is SGHDT and CDR2 is YYEEEE in the germline V gene. With 1 base clipped from V and 5 bases from J, the junction kept 1 base outside the gene matches.

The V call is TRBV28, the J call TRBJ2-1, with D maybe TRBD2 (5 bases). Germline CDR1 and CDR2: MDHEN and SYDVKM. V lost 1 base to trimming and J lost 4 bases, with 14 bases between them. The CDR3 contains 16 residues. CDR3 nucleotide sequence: TGTGCCAGCAGTTTATTAGGTGCTAGCTCTTACAATGAGCAGTTCTTC. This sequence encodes CASSLLGASSYNEQFF. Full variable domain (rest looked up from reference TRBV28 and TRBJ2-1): DVKVTQSSRYLVKRTGEKVFLECVQDMDHENMFWYRQDPGLGLRLIYFSYDVKMKEKGDIPEGYSVSREKKERFSLILESASTNQTSMYLCASSLLGASSYNEQFFGPGTRLTVL.

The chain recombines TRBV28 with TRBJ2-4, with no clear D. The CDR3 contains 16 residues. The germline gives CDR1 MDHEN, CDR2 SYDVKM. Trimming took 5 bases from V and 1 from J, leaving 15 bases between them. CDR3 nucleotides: TGTGCCAGCAGTATGGGGAAGGGATGGGCCAAAAACATTCAGTACTTC. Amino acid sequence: CASSMGKGWAKNIQYF.

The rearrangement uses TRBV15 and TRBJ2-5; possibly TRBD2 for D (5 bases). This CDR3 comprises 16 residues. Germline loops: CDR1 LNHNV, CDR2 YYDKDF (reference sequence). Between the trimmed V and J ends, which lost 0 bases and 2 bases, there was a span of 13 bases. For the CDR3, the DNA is TGTGCCACCAGCAGAGATCCCGGGGTGACACAAGAGACCCAGTACTTC. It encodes CATSRDPGVTQETQYF.

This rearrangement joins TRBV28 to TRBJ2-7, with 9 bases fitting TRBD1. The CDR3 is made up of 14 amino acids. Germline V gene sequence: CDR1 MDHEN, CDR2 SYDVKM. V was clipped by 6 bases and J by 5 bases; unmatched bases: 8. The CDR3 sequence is CASREDRGRNEQYF. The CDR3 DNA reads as TGTGCCAGCAGGGAGGACAGGGGCCGTAACGAGCAGTACTTC.

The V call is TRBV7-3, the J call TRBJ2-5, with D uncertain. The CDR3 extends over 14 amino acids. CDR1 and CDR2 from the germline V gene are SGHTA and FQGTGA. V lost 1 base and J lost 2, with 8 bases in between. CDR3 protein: CASSLSGPQETQYF. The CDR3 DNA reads TGTGCCAGCAGCTTAAGTGGTCCTCAAGAGACCCAGTACTTC.

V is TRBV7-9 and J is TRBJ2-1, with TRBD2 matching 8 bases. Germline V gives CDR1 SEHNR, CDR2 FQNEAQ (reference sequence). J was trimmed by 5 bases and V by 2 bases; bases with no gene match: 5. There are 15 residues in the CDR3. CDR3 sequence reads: CASSLSGSAHNEQFF. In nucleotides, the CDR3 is TGTGCCAGCAGCTTAAGCGGGAGTGCCCACAATGAGCAGTTCTTC.

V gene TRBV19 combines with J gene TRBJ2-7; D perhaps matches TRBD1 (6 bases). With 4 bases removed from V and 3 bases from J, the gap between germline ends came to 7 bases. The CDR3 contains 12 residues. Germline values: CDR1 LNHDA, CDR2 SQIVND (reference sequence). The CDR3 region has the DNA TGTGCCAGTAGTAAGACAGGCTACGAGCAGTACTTC. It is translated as CASSKTGYEQYF.

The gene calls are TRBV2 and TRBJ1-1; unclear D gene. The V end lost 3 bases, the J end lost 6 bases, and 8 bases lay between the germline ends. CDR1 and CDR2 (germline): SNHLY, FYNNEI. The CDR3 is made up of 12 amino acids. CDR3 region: CASSDPVAEAFF. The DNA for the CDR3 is TGTGCCAGCAGTGACCCCGTGGCTGAAGCTTTCTTT. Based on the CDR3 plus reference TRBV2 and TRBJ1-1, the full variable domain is EPEVTQTPSHQVTQMGQEVILRCVPISNHLYFYWYRQILGQKVEFLVSFYNNEISEKSEIFDDQFSVERPDGSNFTLKIRSTKLEDSAMYFCASSDPVAEAFFGQGTRLTVV.

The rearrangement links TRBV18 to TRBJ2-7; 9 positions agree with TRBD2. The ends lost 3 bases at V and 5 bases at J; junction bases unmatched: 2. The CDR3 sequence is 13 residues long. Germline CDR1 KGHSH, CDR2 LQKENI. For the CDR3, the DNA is TGTGCCAGCTCACCGGGACTAGCTGACGAGCAGTACTTC. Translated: CASSPGLADEQYF.

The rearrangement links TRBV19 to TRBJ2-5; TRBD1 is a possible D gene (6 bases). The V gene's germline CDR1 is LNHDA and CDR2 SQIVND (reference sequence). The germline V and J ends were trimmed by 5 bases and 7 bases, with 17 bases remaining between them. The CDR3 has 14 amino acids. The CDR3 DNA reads TGTGCCAGTAGTCCCGAGACAGGCCTAGGGACCCAGTACTTC. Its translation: CASSPETGLGTQYF.

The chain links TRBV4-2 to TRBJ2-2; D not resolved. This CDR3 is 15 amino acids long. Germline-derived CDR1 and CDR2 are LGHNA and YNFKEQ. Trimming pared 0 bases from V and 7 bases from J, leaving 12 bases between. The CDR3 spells CASSQDLTYGGELFF. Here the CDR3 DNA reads TGTGCCAGCAGCCAAGACTTAACTTACGGCGGGGAGCTGTTTTTT.

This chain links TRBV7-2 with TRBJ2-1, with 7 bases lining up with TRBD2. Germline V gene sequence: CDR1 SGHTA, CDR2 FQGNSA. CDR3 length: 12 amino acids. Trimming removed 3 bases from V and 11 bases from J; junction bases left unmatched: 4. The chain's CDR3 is CASSFLADKQFF. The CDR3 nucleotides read TGTGCCAGCAGCTTTCTAGCGGATAAGCAGTTCTTC.

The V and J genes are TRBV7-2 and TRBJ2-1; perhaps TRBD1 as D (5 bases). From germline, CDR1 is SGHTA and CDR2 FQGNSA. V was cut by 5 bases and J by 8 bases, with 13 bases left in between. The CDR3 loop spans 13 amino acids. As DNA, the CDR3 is TGTGCCAGCAGCCGGCAGGGCCCGTATGAGCAGTTCTTC. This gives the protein CASSRQGPYEQFF.

The CDR3 sequence is CASSPGTDSLPQHF. The CDR3 DNA sequence: TGTGCCAGCTCACCCGGGACAGACTCTCTGCCCCAGCATTTT. The V and J genes are TRBV18 and TRBJ1-5; 7 bases match TRBD1. The CDR3 is 14 amino acids. V shed 3 bases and J 9 bases; nucleotides not matched to a gene: 8. Per the germline V gene, CDR1 is KGHSH and CDR2 is LQKENI.

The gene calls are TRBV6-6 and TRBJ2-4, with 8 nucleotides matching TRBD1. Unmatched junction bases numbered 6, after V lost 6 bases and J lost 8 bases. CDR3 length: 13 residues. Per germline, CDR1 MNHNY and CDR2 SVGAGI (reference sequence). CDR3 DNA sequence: TGTGCCAGCAGACCACAGGGGGTCCACATTCAGTACTTC. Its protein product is CASRPQGVHIQYF.

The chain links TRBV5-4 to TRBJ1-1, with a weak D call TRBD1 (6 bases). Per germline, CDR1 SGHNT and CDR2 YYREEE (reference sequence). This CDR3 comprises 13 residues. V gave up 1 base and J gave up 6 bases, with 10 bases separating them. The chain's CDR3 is CASSLLGAAEAFF. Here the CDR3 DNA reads TGTGCCAGCAGCTTGTTGGGGGCTGCTGAAGCTTTCTTT.

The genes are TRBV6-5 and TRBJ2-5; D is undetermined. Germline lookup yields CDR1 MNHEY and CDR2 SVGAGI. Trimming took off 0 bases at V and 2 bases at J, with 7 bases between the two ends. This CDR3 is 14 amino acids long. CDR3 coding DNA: TGTGCCAGCAGTTACTCGGCGACTCAAGAGACCCAGTACTTC. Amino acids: CASSYSATQETQYF.

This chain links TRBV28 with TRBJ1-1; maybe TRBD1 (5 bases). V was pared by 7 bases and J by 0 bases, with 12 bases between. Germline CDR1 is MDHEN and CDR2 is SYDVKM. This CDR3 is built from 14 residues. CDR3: CASNYRGLNTEAFF. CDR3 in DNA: TGTGCCAGCAACTATAGGGGCTTGAACACTGAAGCTTTCTTT.